This T cell receptor beta chain was obtained from a study of glioma-infiltrating T cells after dendritic cell vaccination. The V gene's germline CDR1 is MGHRA and CDR2 YSYEKL. The CDR3 totals 12 residues. Trimming removed 0 bases at V and 7 bases at J, with 6 bases between. The immunoSEQ assay amplified TCRB CDR3 from up to about 2 ug DNA. Generated by immunoSEQ multiplex PCR, the TCRdb table keeps only in-frame clones and is missing some. The sample lists about 46,000 clones, 75% to 90% occurring once. Time point noted: after dendritic cell vaccination, including at tumor progression/relapse. Patients had residual fresh-frozen tumor tissue and more than two years of survival data.

This chain links TRBV4-1 with TRBJ2-5; possible D gene TRBD2, 5 bases. This specimen consisted of blood, obtained after dendritic cell vaccination. The origin of this receptor is a human donor with glioblastoma. As DNA, the CDR3 is TGCGCCAGCAGCCAAGAGGCGGGGACCCAGTACTTC. Translating it yields CASSQEAGTQYF.